These 11 T cell receptor beta chains originate from one sample sequenced in a study of T-cell reconstitution after alpha-beta-depleted transplantation in children. The TCRbeta library incorporated unique molecular identifiers. TCRdb ran MiXCR on the PCR reads and lists one entry per CDR3 protein. The repertoire consists of approximately 93,000 distinct CDR3 sequences, with more than 7% occurring once and the leading ten covering approximately 7.2%. The sample here was PBMCs from the stem cell graft donor, taken from the stem cell graft. The receptor set was obtained from a human donor who donated a stem cell graft to a child with congenital amegakaryocytic thrombocytopenia.

This chain uses TRBV20-1 with TRBJ2-3; 12 bases are a match to TRBD2. Germline trimming cut 5 bases from V and 1 base from J; bases unmatched to any gene: 19. This CDR3 region has 20 residues. CDR1 is DFQATT and CDR2 is SNEGSKA in the germline V gene (reference sequence). This CDR3 reads CSADTRLAGELPIGTDTQYF. CDR3 coding DNA: TGCAGTGCTGACACCAGACTAGCGGGAGAGCTCCCTATCGGCACAGATACGCAGTATTTT.

This clonotype was observed many times. This chain joins TRBV5-1 and TRBJ1-1; 9 bases fit TRBD1. The V and J ends lost 3 bases and 1 base, in that order; junction bases with no gene match: 1. Looked up from germline, CDR1 is SGHRS and CDR2 is YFSETQ. CDR3 length: 14 amino acids. The CDR3 region has the DNA TGCGCCAGCAGCTCGGGACAGGGGAACACTGAAGCTTTCTTT. Translation: CASSSGQGNTEAFF.

The chain joins TRBV7-8 to TRBJ2-3; D remains unclear. Trimming took 5 bases from V and 2 from J, leaving 11 bases between them. Per the germline V gene, CDR1 is SGHVS and CDR2 is FQNEAQ. The CDR3 loop spans 14 amino acids. The CDR3 loop is CASSESPTTDTQYF. In DNA, the CDR3 is TGTGCCAGCAGCGAGTCCCCTACCACAGATACGCAGTATTTT.

In this sample, this clonotype turned up many times. The chain employs TRBV5-1 and TRBJ1-6; 8 nucleotides line up with TRBD1. This CDR3 has 14 residues. Unmatched junction bases numbered 5, after V lost 4 bases and J lost 8 bases. CDR1 is SGHRS, CDR2 YFSETQ, per germline. The CDR3 reads CASSQTGADSPLHF. Here the CDR3 DNA reads TGCGCCAGCAGCCAGACAGGGGCGGATTCACCCCTCCACTTT.

This clonotype was observed many times. The V gene is TRBV11-2, the J gene TRBJ2-7; D tentatively reads TRBD1 or TRBD2 (5 bases each). V dropped 4 bases and J dropped 5 bases, with 18 bases sitting between them. This CDR3 comprises 15 residues. Germline values: CDR1 SGHAT, CDR2 FQNNGV. The CDR3 protein is CASSSGGRVRHEQYF. The CDR3 DNA reads as TGTGCCAGCAGCTCCGGAGGCAGGGTACGGCACGAGCAGTACTTC.

This clonotype has at least ten counts. The rearrangement joins TRBV12-3 or TRBV12-4 to TRBJ2-3; weak D call: TRBD1 (5 bases). Trimming left V 2 bases short and J 4 bases short, with 10 bases between. This CDR3 is built from 14 residues. CDR3 protein: CASSLTGAPDTQYF. CDR3 coding DNA: TGTGCCAGCAGTTTAACAGGAGCACCAGATACGCAGTATTTT.

In this sample, this clonotype turned up a few times. The rearrangement joins TRBV20-1 to TRBJ2-3; D possibly matches TRBD1 or TRBD2 (5 bases each). The CDR3 extends over 16 amino acids. Germline values: CDR1 DFQATT, CDR2 SNEGSKA (reference sequence). V was trimmed by 3 bases and J by 1 base, leaving 17 bases between them. CDR3 in DNA: TGCAGTGCTAGTGGGAGTGAGGGGATCGGCACAGATACGCAGTATTTT. Translated: CSASGSEGIGTDTQYF.

This clonotype occurred many times. This sequence joins TRBV4-2 and TRBJ2-5; 7 bases align to TRBD2. The CDR3 has 16 amino acids. The germline CDR1 and CDR2 sequences are LGHNA and YNFKEQ. Trimming took 0 bases from V and 5 from J; bases not matched to a gene: 9. The CDR3 DNA sequence: TGTGCCAGCAGCCAAGATGAAGTGGGAGGGCCCGAGACCCAGTACTTC. The encoded protein is CASSQDEVGGPETQYF.

This clonotype was detected ten times or more. The chain combines TRBV5-1 with TRBJ2-5, with 8 bases identical to TRBD1. V trimming: 4 bases; J trimming: 1 base; junction bases outside the gene matches: 6. Germline CDR1 and CDR2: SGHRS and YFSETQ. The CDR3 is 15 residues long. DNA for the CDR3: TGCGCCAGCAGCAGGACAGGGTCCGCCCAAGAGACCCAGTACTTC. Amino acids: CASSRTGSAQETQYF.

This rearrangement joins TRBV5-1 to TRBJ2-1; D possibly corresponds to TRBD2 (6 bases). CDR1 is SGHRS and CDR2 is YFSETQ in the germline V gene. The CDR3 length is 15 residues. Deletions cut 4 bases from V and 7 bases from J, with 18 bases between. In DNA, the CDR3 is TGCGCCAGCAGCATACTAGCCTCAAAGTTTAATGAGCAGTTCTTC. Protein product: CASSILASKFNEQFF.

This clonotype was observed many times. The chain couples TRBV3-1 to TRBJ2-3; possibly TRBD2 for D (6 bases). V was shortened by 0 bases and J by 2 bases, with 12 bases between the two germline ends. CDR1 LGHDT and CDR2 YNNKEL come from the germline V gene (reference sequence). The CDR3 length is 16 residues. CDR3: CASSQDRAGNTDTQYF. The CDR3 DNA reads as TGTGCCAGCAGCCAAGATAGGGCGGGGAACACAGATACGCAGTATTTT.